This T cell receptor (beta chain) was captured in a study of patients and donors after allogeneic stem cell transplantation. The CDR3 length is 16 residues. Per the germline V gene, CDR1 is KGHDR and CDR2 is SFDVKD. V shed 4 bases, J shed 4 bases, and the junction held 9 bases outside the gene matches. TCRdb processed the RT-PCR reads anew with MiXCR; each CDR3 protein has one entry. The sample lists about 960,000 distinct CDR3 sequences, roughly 17% occurring once. Material: blood, either unsorted or a sorted T cell fraction (not recorded which). The TCR originated in a human donor who was either an allogeneic HSCT recipient or a stem cell or donor lymphocyte infusion donor (not recorded which). It is not recorded whose cells these are; they may come from a transplant donor. The rearrangement links TRBV24-1 to TRBJ1-5; the match to TRBD1 covers 7 bases. CDR3 DNA sequence: TGTGCCACCAGTGACCCCGGGAGGGGGCCTAATCAGCCCCAGCATTTT. Its translation is CATSDPGRGPNQPQHF.